The T cell receptor (beta chain) described here comes from a study of blood T cell repertoires in COVID-19. Study details: T cells, B-cell-depleted T cells, or PBMCs provided the cDNA or gDNA that served as material.

CDR3 length: 13 amino acids. J lost 5 bases, V lost 11 bases, and 4 bases had no gene match. Germline CDR1 is MNHNY and CDR2 is SVGAGI (reference sequence). Original processing notes: The authors estimated nucleated cell counts from reference gene primer amplification. Data came from immunoSEQ multiplex PCR; TCRdb stores just in-frame clones and leaves some out. V and J calls and clone size are copied from that table; D and trimming were computed from the DNA. This sample carries about 230,000 clones, over 80% of them seen once, and the ten largest clones take 2.6%. Sequenced input: peripheral blood. The TCR comes from a woman in her 70s with active or convalescent COVID-19. The V and J genes are TRBV6-6 and TRBJ2-2; TRBD2 agrees at 11 bases. CDR3 loop: CAARTSGTGELFF. The CDR3 nucleotides read TGTGCCGCCAGGACTAGCGGGACCGGGGAGCTGTTTTTT.